This TCR beta chain appears in the sequencing data of a study of blood T cell repertoires in COVID-19. Study summary: Some COVID-19 samples were acute and others convalescent; all came from the United States, Italy and Spain.

This CDR3 has 17 amino acids. Germline CDR1 is LNHDA and CDR2 is SQIVND (reference sequence). Trimming pared 1 base from V and 2 bases from J, leaving 12 bases between. No more than 2 weeks before study entry, exposed participants had met a case of COVID-19. Clones were sequenced by immunoSEQ multiplex PCR, and TCRdb holds only the in-frame ones, with some missing. The data hold fewer than 250,000 clones, with about four fifths observed a single time. The chain couples TRBV19 to TRBJ2-6; perhaps TRBD2 as D (6 bases). The sequenced sample was PBMCs or T cells enriched from blood (not recorded which). The receptor was isolated from a woman between 45 and 65 years old who had been exposed to COVID-19. The CDR3 bases are TGTGCCAGTAGTATAGGAGATCGGGGGACTGGGGCCAACGTCCTGACTTTC. Amino acid sequence: CASSIGDRGTGANVLTF. The full variable domain, completed using reference TRBV19 and TRBJ2-6, is DGGITQSPKYLFRKEGQNVTLSCEQNLNHDAMYWYRQDPGQGLRLIYYSQIVNDFQKGDIAEGYSVSREKKESFPLTVTSAQKNPTAFYLCASSIGDRGTGANVLTFGAGSRLTVL.